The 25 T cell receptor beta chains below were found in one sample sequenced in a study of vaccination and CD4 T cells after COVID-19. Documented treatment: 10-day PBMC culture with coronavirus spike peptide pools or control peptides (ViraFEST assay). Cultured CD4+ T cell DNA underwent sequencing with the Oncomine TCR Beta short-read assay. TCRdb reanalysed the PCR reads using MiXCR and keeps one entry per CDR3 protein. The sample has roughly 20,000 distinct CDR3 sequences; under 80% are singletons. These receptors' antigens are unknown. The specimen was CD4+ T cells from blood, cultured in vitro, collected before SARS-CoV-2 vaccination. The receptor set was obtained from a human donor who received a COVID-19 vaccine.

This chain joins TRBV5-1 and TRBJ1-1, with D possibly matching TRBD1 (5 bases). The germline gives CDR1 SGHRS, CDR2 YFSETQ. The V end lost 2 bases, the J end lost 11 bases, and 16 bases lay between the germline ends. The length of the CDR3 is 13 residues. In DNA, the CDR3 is TGCGCCAGCAGCTTAGCGTTCGGGGCCGAGGCTTTCTTT. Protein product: CASSLAFGAEAFF.

The CDR3 DNA reads TGTGCCAGTATGGCGAGGGAGGAAGGCTACACCTTC. It encodes CASMAREEGYTF. The V and J genes are TRBV19 and TRBJ1-2, with D unclear. Germline V gene sequence: CDR1 LNHDA, CDR2 SQIVND (reference sequence). CDR3 size: 12 residues. Between the trimmed V and J ends, which lost 7 bases and 8 bases, there was a span of 14 bases. Filled out from reference TRBV19 and TRBJ1-2, the complete variable domain reads DGGITQSPKYLFRKEGQNVTLSCEQNLNHDAMYWYRQDPGQGLRLIYYSQIVNDFQKGDIAEGYSVSREKKESFPLTVTSAQKNPTAFYLCASMAREEGYTFGSGTRLTVV.

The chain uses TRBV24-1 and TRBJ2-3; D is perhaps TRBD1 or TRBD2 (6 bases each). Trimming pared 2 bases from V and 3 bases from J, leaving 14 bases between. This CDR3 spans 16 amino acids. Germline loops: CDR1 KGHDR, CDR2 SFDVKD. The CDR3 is CATSDWSGAGTDTQYF. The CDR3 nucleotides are TGTGCCACCAGTGATTGGTCAGGGGCGGGAACAGATACGCAGTATTTT.

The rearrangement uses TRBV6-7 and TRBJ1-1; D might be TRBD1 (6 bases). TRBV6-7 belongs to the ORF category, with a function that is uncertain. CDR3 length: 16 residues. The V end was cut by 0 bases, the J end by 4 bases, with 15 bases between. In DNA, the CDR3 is TGTGCCAGCAGTTACTCGAGTTTGGGGGGCTCCACTGAAGCTTTCTTT. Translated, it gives CASSYSSLGGSTEAFF.

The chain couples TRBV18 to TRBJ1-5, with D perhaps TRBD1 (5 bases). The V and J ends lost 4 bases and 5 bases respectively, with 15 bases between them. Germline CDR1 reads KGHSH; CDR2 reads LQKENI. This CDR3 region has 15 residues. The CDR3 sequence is CASSLLGRGDQPQHF. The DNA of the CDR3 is TGTGCCAGCTCACTGTTGGGGAGGGGTGATCAGCCCCAGCATTTT.

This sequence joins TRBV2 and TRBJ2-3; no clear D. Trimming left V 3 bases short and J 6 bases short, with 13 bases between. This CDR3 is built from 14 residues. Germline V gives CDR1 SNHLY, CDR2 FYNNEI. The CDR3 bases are TGTGCCAGCAGTGAGAACCACTTTGCGGATACGCAGTATTTT. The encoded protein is CASSENHFADTQYF.

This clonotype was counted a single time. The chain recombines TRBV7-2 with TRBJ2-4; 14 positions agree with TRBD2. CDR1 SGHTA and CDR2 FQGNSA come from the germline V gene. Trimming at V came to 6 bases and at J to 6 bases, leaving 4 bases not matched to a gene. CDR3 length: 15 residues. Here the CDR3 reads CASSSGLAGVNIQYF. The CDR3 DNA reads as TGTGCCAGCAGTTCGGGACTAGCGGGGGTAAACATTCAGTACTTC.

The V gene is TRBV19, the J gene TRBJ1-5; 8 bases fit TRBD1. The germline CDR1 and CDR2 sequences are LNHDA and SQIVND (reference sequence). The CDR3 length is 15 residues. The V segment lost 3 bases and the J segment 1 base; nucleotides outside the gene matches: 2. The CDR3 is CASSIGTGSNQPQHF. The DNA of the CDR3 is TGTGCCAGTAGTATCGGGACAGGAAGCAATCAGCCCCAGCATTTT.

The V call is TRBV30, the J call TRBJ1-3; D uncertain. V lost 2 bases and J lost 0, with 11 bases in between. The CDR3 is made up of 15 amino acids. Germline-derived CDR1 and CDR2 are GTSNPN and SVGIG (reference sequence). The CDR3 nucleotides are TGTGCCTGGAGTCTCGCAGACTACTCTGGAAACACCATATATTTT. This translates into CAWSLADYSGNTIYF.

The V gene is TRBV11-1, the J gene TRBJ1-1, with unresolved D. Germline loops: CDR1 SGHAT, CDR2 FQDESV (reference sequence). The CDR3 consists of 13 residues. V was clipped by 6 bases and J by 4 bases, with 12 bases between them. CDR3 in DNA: TGTGCCAGCAGAACTCTATCAGGCACTGAAGCTTTCTTT. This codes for CASRTLSGTEAFF.

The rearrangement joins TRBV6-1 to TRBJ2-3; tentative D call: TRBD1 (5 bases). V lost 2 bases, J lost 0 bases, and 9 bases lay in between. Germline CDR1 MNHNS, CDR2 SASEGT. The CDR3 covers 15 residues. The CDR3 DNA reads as TGTGCCAGCAGTGAATCAGGGATTAGCACAGATACGCAGTATTTT. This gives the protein CASSESGISTDTQYF.

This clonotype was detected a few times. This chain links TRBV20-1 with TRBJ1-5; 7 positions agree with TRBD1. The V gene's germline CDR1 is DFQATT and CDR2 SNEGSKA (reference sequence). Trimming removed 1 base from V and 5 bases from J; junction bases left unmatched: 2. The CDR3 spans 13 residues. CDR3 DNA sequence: TGCAGTGCTAGAGCCGGGACAGATCAGCCCCAGCATTTT. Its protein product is CSARAGTDQPQHF.

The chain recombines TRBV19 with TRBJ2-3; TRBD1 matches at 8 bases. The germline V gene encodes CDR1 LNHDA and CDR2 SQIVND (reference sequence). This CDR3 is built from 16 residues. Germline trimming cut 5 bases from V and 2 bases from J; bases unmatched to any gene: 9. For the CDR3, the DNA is TGTGCCAGTAGTCTTAGGACAGGGAGGACCACAGATACGCAGTATTTT. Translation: CASSLRTGRTTDTQYF.

The CDR3 region is CASSSNRGQSTDTQYF. Written as DNA, the CDR3 is TGTGCCAGCAGCTCTAACAGGGGACAGAGCACAGATACGCAGTATTTT. The V gene is TRBV7-6, the J gene TRBJ2-3, with 7 bases identical to TRBD1. Germline CDR1 reads SGHVS; CDR2 reads FNYEAQ. This CDR3 contains 16 residues. V dropped 4 bases and J dropped 0; count of bases not matched to a gene: 7.

The CDR3 here is CASSLRRKTRGSTMNTEAFF. CDR3 nucleotides: TGTGCCAGCAGTTTACGTCGCAAGACCAGGGGATCTACCATGAACACTGAAGCTTTCTTT. The chain has TRBV27 and TRBJ1-1; D possibly corresponds to TRBD1 (6 bases). The CDR3 contains 20 residues. The V end was cut by 2 bases, the J end by 0 bases, with 25 bases between. Per the germline V gene, CDR1 is MNHEY and CDR2 is SMNVEV (reference sequence).

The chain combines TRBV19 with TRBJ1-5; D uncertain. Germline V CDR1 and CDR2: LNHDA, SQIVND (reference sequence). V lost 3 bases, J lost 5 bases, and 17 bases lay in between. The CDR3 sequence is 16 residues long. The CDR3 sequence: CASSILDRLGDQPQHF. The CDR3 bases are TGTGCCAGTAGTATTCTGGACCGCCTTGGGGATCAGCCCCAGCATTTT.

CDR3 protein: CASSAGGSGYTF. In DNA, the CDR3 is TGTGCCAGCAGTGCCGGGGGGAGTGGCTACACCTTC. The gene calls are TRBV25-1 and TRBJ1-2, with D maybe TRBD1 (5 bases). Germline V gene data show CDR1 as MGHDK and CDR2 as SYGVNS. The germline V and J ends were trimmed by 4 bases and 7 bases, with 10 bases remaining between them. The CDR3 contains 12 residues.

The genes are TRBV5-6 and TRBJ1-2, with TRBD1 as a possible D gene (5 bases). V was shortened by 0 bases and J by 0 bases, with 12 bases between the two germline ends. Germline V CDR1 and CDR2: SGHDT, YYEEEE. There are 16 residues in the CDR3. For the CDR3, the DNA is TGTGCCAGCAGCTTGGTTCAGGGTCTAGCTAACTATGGCTACACCTTC. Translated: CASSLVQGLANYGYTF. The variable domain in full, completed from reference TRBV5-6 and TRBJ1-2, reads DAGVTQSPTHLIKTRGQQVTLRCSPKSGHDTVSWYQQALGQGPQFIFQYYEEEERQRGNFPDRFSGHQFPNYSSELNVNALLLGDSALYLCASSLVQGLANYGYTFGSGTRLTVV.

CDR3 sequence reads: CASSLGANYGYTF. The DNA of the CDR3 is TGTGCCAGCAGTTTAGGGGCCAACTATGGCTACACCTTC. The chain joins TRBV12-3 or TRBV12-4 to TRBJ1-2; D remains unclear. This CDR3 is 13 amino acids long. The V end was cut by 1 base, the J end by 2 bases, with 5 bases between.

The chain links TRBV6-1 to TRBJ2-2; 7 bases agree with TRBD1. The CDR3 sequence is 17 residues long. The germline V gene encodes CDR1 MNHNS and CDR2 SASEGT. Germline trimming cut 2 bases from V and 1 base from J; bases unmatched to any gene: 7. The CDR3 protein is CASSELRTGRNTGELFF. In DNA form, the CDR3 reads TGTGCCAGCAGTGAATTGAGGACAGGACGGAACACCGGGGAGCTGTTTTTT.

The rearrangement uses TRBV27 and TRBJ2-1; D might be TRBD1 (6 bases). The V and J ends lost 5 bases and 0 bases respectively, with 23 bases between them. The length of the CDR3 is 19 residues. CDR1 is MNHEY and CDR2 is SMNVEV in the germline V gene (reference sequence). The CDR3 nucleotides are TGTGCCAGCAGTACCGGGACGGCTGGGGGCAAAAGCTCCTACAATGAGCAGTTCTTC. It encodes CASSTGTAGGKSSYNEQFF.

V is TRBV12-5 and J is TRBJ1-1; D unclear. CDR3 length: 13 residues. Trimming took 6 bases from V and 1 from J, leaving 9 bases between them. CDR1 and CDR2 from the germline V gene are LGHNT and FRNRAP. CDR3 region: CASGFNKNTEAFF. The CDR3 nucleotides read TGTGCTAGTGGCTTTAACAAGAACACTGAAGCTTTCTTT.

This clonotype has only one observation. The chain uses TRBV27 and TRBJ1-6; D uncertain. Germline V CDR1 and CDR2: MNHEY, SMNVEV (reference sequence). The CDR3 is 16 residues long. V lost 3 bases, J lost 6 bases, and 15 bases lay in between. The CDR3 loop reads CASSLTGRAINSPLHF. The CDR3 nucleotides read TGTGCCAGCAGTTTGACCGGGAGGGCGATTAATTCACCCCTCCACTTT.

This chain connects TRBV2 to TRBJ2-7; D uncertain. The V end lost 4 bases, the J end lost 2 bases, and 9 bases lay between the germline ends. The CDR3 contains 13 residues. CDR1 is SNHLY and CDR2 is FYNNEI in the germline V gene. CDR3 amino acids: CASSGSRAYEQYF. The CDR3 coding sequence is TGTGCCAGCAGTGGGAGTCGGGCCTACGAGCAGTACTTC.

CDR3 nucleotide sequence: TGTGCCAGCTCACCAATGGCTACAGATACGCAGTATTTT. It encodes CASSPMATDTQYF. The chain couples TRBV18 to TRBJ2-3; no clear D gene. V gave up 2 bases and J gave up 3 bases, with 6 bases separating them. CDR1 is KGHSH, CDR2 LQKENI, per germline. The CDR3 runs to 13 residues.